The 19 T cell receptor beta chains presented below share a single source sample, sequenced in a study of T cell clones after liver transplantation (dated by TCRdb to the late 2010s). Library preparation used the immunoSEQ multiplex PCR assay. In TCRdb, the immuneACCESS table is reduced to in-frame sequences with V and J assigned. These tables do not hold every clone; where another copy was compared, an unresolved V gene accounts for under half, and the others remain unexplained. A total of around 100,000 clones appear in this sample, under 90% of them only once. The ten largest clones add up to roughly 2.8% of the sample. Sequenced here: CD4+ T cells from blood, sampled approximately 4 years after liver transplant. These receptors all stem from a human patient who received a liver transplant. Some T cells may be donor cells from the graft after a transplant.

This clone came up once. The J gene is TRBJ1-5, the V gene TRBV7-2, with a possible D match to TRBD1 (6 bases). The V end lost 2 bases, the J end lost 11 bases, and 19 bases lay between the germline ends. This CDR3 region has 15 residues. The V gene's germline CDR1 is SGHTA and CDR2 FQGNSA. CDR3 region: CASSLMGHGMESQHF. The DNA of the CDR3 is TGTGCCAGCAGCTTAATGGGACACGGAATGGAGTCCCAGCATTTT.

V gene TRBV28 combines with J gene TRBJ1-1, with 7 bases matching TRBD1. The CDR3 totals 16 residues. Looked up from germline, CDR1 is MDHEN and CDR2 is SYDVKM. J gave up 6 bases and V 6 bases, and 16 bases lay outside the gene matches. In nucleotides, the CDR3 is TGTGCCAGCAGGGTACAGGGGTTGACGGGAAGGGCTGAAGCTTTCTTT. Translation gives CASRVQGLTGRAEAFF. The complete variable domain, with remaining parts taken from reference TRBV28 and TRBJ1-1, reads DVKVTQSSRYLVKRTGEKVFLECVQDMDHENMFWYRQDPGLGLRLIYFSYDVKMKEKGDIPEGYSVSREKKERFSLILESASTNQTSMYLCASRVQGLTGRAEAFFGQGTRLTVV.

CDR3 sequence reads: CASSLAVPVRGNTIYF. Written as DNA, the CDR3 is TGTGCCAGCAGCTTAGCTGTCCCAGTGAGAGGAAACACCATATATTTT. This sequence joins TRBV7-2 and TRBJ1-3; unclear D gene. Germline loops: CDR1 SGHTA, CDR2 FQGNSA. There are 16 residues in the CDR3. Trimming left V 0 bases short and J 4 bases short, with 13 bases between.

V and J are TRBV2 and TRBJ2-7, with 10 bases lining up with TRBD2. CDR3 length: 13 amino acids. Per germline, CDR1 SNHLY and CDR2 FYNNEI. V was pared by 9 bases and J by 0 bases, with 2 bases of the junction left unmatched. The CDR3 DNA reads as TGTGCCAGGGGGACTAGCGCCTCCTACGAGCAGTACTTC. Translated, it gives CARGTSASYEQYF.

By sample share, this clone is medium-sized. The CDR3 protein is CASSMGHNSYEQYF. The CDR3 DNA sequence: TGTGCCAGTAGTATGGGACATAACAGCTACGAGCAGTACTTC. The J gene is TRBJ2-7, the V gene TRBV19; possible D gene TRBD1, 6 bases. CDR1 and CDR2 (germline): LNHDA, SQIVND (reference sequence). The CDR3 extends over 14 amino acids. V gave up 3 bases and J gave up 3 bases, with 12 bases separating them.

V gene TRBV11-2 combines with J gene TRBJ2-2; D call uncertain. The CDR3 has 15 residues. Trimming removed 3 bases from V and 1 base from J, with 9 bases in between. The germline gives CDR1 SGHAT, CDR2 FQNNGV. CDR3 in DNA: TGTGCCAGCAGCTTTCAACCAGGGAACACCGGGGAGCTGTTTTTT. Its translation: CASSFQPGNTGELFF.

The CDR3 loop reads CASSSPGLAGGEQYF. CDR3 DNA: TGCGCCAGCAGCTCGCCCGGACTAGCGGGAGGTGAGCAGTACTTC. The J gene is TRBJ2-7, the V gene TRBV5-1; 14 bases map to TRBD2. The V segment lost 3 bases and the J segment 7 bases; nucleotides outside the gene matches: 6. CDR1 is SGHRS and CDR2 is YFSETQ in the germline V gene. CDR3 size: 15 residues.

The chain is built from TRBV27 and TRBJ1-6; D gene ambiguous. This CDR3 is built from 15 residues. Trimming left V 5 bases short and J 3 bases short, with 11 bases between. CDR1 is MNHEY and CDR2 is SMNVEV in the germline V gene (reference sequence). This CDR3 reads CASSASRDYNSPLHF. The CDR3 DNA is TGTGCCAGCAGTGCCTCTCGGGACTATAATTCACCCCTCCACTTT.

This chain's CDR3 is CSVAGPSTDTQYF. CDR3 DNA: TGCAGCGTAGCGGGCCCCAGCACAGATACGCAGTATTTT. The chain uses TRBV29-1 and TRBJ2-3, with a possible D match to TRBD2 (6 bases). CDR1 is SQVTM and CDR2 is ANQGSEA in the germline V gene. V shed 6 bases and J shed 0 bases, with 10 bases lying between them. The CDR3 consists of 13 residues.

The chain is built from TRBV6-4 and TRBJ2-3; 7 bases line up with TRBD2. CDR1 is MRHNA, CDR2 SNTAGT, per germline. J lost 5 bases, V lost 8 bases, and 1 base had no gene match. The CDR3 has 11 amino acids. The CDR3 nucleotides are TGTGCCAGCTCTAGCGGAGATACGCAGTATTTT. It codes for CASSSGDTQYF.

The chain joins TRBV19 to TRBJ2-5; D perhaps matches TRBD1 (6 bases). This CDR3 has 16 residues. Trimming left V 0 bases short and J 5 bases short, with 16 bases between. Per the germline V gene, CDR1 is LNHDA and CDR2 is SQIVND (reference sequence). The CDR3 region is CASSIDPDSTAETQYF. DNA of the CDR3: TGTGCCAGTAGTATAGATCCGGACAGCACTGCGGAGACCCAGTACTTC. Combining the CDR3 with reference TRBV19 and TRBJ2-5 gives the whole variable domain DGGITQSPKYLFRKEGQNVTLSCEQNLNHDAMYWYRQDPGQGLRLIYYSQIVNDFQKGDIAEGYSVSREKKESFPLTVTSAQKNPTAFYLCASSIDPDSTAETQYFGPGTRLLVL.

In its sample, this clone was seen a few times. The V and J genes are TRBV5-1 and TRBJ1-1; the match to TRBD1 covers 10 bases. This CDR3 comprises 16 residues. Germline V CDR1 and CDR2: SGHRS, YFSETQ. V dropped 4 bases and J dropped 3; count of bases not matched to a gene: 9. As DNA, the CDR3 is TGCGCCAGCAGCGTTAACGGACAGGGGGAGGACACTGAAGCTTTCTTT. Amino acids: CASSVNGQGEDTEAFF.

CDR3 coding DNA: TGTGCCAGCAGCTTGGGACAGGTGGAGACCCAGTACTTC. Its translation: CASSLGQVETQYF. The rearrangement links TRBV5-4 to TRBJ2-5; a weak D match, TRBD1 (6 bases). The CDR3 sequence is 13 residues long. Per the germline V gene, CDR1 is SGHNT and CDR2 is YYREEE (reference sequence). Trimming took 0 bases from V and 5 from J, leaving 8 bases between them.

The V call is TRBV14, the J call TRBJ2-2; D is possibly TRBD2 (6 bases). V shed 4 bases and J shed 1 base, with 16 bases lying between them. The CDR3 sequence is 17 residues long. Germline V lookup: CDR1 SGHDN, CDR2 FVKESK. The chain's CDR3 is CASSPRGAGLNTGELFF. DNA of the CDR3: TGTGCCAGCAGCCCTAGAGGAGCGGGCCTGAACACCGGGGAGCTGTTTTTT.

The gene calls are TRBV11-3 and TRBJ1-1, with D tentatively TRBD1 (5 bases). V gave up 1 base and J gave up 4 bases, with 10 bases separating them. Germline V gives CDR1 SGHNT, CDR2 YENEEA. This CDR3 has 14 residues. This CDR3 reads CASSLGTGSTEAFF. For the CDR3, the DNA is TGTGCCAGCAGCTTAGGCACAGGAAGCACTGAAGCTTTCTTT.

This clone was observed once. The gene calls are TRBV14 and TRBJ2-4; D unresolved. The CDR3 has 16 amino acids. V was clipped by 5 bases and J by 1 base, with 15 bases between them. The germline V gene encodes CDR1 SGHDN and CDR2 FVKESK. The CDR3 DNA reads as TGTGCCAGCAGCAAATCAACGGAAGGTGCCAAAAACATTCAGTACTTC. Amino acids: CASSKSTEGAKNIQYF.

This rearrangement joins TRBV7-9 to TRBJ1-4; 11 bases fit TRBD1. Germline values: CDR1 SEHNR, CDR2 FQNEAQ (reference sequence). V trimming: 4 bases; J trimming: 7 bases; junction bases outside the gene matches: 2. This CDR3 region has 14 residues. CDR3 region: CASSWDRGSEKLFF. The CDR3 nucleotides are TGTGCCAGCAGCTGGGACAGGGGGAGTGAAAAACTGTTTTTT.

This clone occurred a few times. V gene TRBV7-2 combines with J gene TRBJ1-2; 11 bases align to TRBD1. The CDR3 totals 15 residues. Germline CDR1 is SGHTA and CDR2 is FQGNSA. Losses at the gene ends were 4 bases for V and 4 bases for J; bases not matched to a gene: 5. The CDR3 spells CASSSGQGASYGYTF. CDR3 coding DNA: TGTGCCAGCAGCTCCGGACAGGGGGCGAGCTATGGCTACACCTTC. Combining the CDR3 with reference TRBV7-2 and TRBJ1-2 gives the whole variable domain GAGVSQSPSNKVTEKGKDVELRCDPISGHTALYWYRQSLGQGLEFLIYFQGNSAPDKSGLPSDRFSAERTGGSVSTLTIQRTQQEDSAVYLCASSSGQGASYGYTFGSGTRLTVV.

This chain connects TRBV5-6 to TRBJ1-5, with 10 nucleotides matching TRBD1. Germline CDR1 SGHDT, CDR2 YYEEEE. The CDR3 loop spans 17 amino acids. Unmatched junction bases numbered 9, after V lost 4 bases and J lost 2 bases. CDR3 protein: CASSRRQGAIGNQPQHF. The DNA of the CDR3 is TGTGCCAGCAGCCGTCGACAGGGGGCTATCGGCAATCAGCCCCAGCATTTT. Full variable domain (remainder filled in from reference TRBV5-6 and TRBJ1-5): DAGVTQSPTHLIKTRGQQVTLRCSPKSGHDTVSWYQQALGQGPQFIFQYYEEEERQRGNFPDRFSGHQFPNYSSELNVNALLLGDSALYLCASSRRQGAIGNQPQHFGDGTRLSIL.